This T cell receptor beta chain was obtained from a study of glioma-infiltrating T cells after dendritic cell vaccination. For the study at large: Dendritic cells derived from monocytes and pulsed with autologous tumor lysate formed the vaccine.

Regarding time point: after dendritic cell vaccination, including at tumor progression/relapse. The table came from immunoSEQ multiplex PCR; TCRdb's copy has only in-frame clones and leaves some out. The sample contains around 10,000 clones, 81% of which appear only once. Deletions cut 4 bases from V and 3 bases from J, with 5 bases between. Germline V gene lookup returns CDR1 MNHNS and CDR2 SASEGT. The CDR3 runs to 12 residues. The chain carries TRBV6-1 and TRBJ2-3, with unresolved D. This TCR came from a human donor with glioblastoma. The sequencing here drew on blood, taken after dendritic cell vaccination. CDR3 bases: TGTGCCAGCAGTGCCCGGACAGATACGCAGTATTTT. This sequence encodes CASSARTDTQYF.